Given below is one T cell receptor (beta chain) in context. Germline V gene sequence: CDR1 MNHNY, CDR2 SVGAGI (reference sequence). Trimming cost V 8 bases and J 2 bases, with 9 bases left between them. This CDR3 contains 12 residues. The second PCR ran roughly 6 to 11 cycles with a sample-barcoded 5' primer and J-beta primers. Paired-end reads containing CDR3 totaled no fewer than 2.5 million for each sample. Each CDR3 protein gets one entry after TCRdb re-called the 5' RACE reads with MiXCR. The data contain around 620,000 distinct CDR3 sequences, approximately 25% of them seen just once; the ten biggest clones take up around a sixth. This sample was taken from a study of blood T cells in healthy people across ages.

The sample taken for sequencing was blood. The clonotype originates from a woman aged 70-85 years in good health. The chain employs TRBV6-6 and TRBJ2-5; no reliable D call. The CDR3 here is CASGPRQETQYF. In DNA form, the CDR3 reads TGTGCCAGCGGTCCTCGTCAAGAGACCCAGTACTTC.